This TCR beta chain was captured in a study of blood T cell repertoires in COVID-19. Study overall: T cells, B-cell-depleted T cells, or PBMCs supplied cDNA or gDNA.

This CDR3 has 15 residues. The V gene's germline CDR1 is SEHNR and CDR2 FQNEAQ (reference sequence). After removal of 6 bases from V and 4 bases from J, the junction contained 8 bases not matched to a gene. Everyone who took part was 18 to 89 years old, and they came from 24 US areas. All recovered Cohort 3 donors got two negative PCRs, got clearance, or saw symptom resolution. As originally analysed: Reference gene primers were amplified, and this amplification served to estimate nucleated cell counts. Sequencing was performed with immunoSEQ multiplex PCR; in TCRdb, only in-frame clones are kept and a portion is missing. V and J calls and clone size come straight from that table; D and trimming were deduced from the DNA. The data show about 480,000 clones, with approximately 90% seen just once and less than 2% held by the top ten.

This receptor was taken from a woman aged 40 to 55 who had recovered from COVID-19. Sequencing used PBMCs or T cells enriched from blood (not recorded which). The rearrangement uses TRBV7-9 and TRBJ2-5; 10 bases fit TRBD2. DNA for the CDR3: TGTGCCAGCAGTTCAAGCGGGAGGGTGGCAGAGACCCAGTACTTC. Its translation is CASSSSGRVAETQYF.